One T cell receptor beta chain is described in this entry. Repertoires were generated with immunoSEQ multiplex PCR, while TCRdb's copy carries only in-frame clones and drops some. This repertoire shows approximately 1.9 million clones, 93% found once; its top ten account for more than 1.5%. These data originate in a study of shared clonotypes between healthy human individuals. Overall study: The composition of the donors was a couple of women and a few men aged 18 to 49.

CD45RO negativity and positive selection for CCR7 defined naive CD8 cells, a population that excluded terminally differentiated effector memory CD45RA+ cells. The CDR3 length is 15 residues. V was pared by 2 bases and J by 2 bases, with 12 bases between. In germline, CDR1 is SGHAT, CDR2 FQNNGV. This receptor was identified in a man aged 18 to 30 in good health. Some clones in this sample may be carry-over from other donors' samples. The material sequenced was naive CD8+ T cells from PBMCs. The chain recombines TRBV11-2 with TRBJ2-5; D gene ambiguous. The CDR3 loop reads CASSLPLGRQETQYF. In DNA form, the CDR3 reads TGTGCCAGCAGCTTACCGTTAGGGCGTCAAGAGACCCAGTACTTC.